These T cell receptor beta chains were read from a single sample in a study of beta chain features in type 1 diabetes. Only in-frame clones appear in the TCRdb table, and some are missing; sequencing was by immunoSEQ multiplex PCR. The table shows some 250,000 clones, with around a quarter occurring only once. Sample: central memory CD4+ T cells from blood. These receptors originate from a man younger than 45 in good health. Each CDR3 is given with its conserved first and last residue. A D gene is named only where the DNA matches it firmly. Where a row states a size, it is once, few, many or the class of an expanded clone; other rows omit it.

>TRBJ2-5|few|TRBV21-1|-
TGTGCCAGCAGCAACCGGACTAGCGGGAGGGTGGAGACCCAGTACTTC
CASSNRTSGRVETQYF
>TRBJ2-3|-|TRBV7-2|-
TGTGCCAGCAGCCTAGGGGCAGGGACAGATACGCAGTATTTT
CASSLGAGTDTQYF
>TRBJ1-1|-|TRBV6-1|-
TGTGCCAGCAGTGGCCAGAGAGCGGGCACTGAAGCTTTCTTT
CASSGQRAGTEAFF
>TRBJ2-7|-|TRBV6-6|-
TGTGCCAGCAGTCGCGACGGCCAAGAAGCCTACGAGCAGTACTTC
CASSRDGQEAYEQYF
>TRBJ1-6|-|TRBV4-1|-
TGCGCCAGCAGCCAAGAAAATAGTCAACTGTCACCCCTCCACTTT
CASSQENSQLSPLHF
>TRBJ1-2|-|TRBV6-5|-
TGTGCCAGCAGGCTAGGATTCTATGGCTACACCTTC
CASRLGFYGYTF
>TRBJ1-2|few|TRBV29-1|-
TGCAGCGTGGGCTCGAGGGCGCCTAACTATGGCTACACCTTC
CSVGSRAPNYGYTF
>TRBJ2-5|few|TRBV7-9|-
TGTGCCAGCAGCTTAGGCAGCACGACCCAAGAGACCCAGTACTTC
CASSLGSTTQETQYF
>TRBJ1-5|many|TRBV10-3|TRBD1
TGTGCCACCGTGGGACAGTACAATCAGCCCCAGCATTTT
CATVGQYNQPQHF
>TRBJ2-7|-|TRBV5-1|TRBD1
TGCGCCAGCAGCTCGGGACAGGGCACCTACGAGCAGTACTTC
CASSSGQGTYEQYF
>TRBJ2-3|-|TRBV30|-
TGTGCCTGGAGTGCGGCTAGCGGCACAGATACGCAGTATTTT
CAWSAASGTDTQYF
>TRBJ2-7|-|TRBV7-2|-
TGTGCCAGCAGCTTAGCAGGGGGCGAGCAGTACTTC
CASSLAGGEQYF
>TRBJ1-2|few|TRBV6-1|-
TGTGCCAGCAGTGAAATTCCTGGGAATGGCTACACCTTC
CASSEIPGNGYTF
>TRBJ2-3|-|TRBV6-6|-
TGTGCCAGCAGCTACCAGGGGCGGGGGCCAGATACGCAGTATTTT
CASSYQGRGPDTQYF
>TRBJ2-5|-|TRBV13|TRBD2
TGTGCCAGCAGCAGACGAACGGGACTAGCAGGGCAAGAGACCCAGTACTTC
CASSRRTGLAGQETQYF
>TRBJ2-7|few|TRBV29-1|-
TGCAGCGCAAACATGGACGGCTACGAGCAGTACTTC
CSANMDGYEQYF
>TRBJ2-1|-|TRBV30|-
TGTGCCTGGAGTGTAGGCCAATACAATGAGCAGTTCTTC
CAWSVGQYNEQFF
>TRBJ2-3|once|TRBV7-8|-
TGTGCCAGCAGCCCGCGGGATACGCAGTATTTT
CASSPRDTQYF
>TRBJ2-5|-|TRBV15|-
TGTGCCACCAGCAGAGGGGCAGGACAAGAGACCCAGTACTTC
CATSRGAGQETQYF
>TRBJ2-3|-|TRBV7-2|-
TGTGCCAGCACCGTAAACGGAGGAGGCACAGATACGCAGTATTTT
CASTVNGGGTDTQYF
>TRBJ2-5|few|TRBV5-4|-
TGTGCCAGCAGCTCAGCGGAACTCCAAGAGACCCAGTACTTC
CASSSAELQETQYF
>TRBJ2-4|few|TRBV7-9|TRBD2
TGTGCCAGCAGCTTAGAAGCGGGGGTCAAAAACATTCAGTACTTC
CASSLEAGVKNIQYF
>TRBJ1-4|-|TRBV4-1|-
TGCGCCAGCAGCCAAGAAAAACAGAGGAGTGAAAAACTGTTTTTT
CASSQEKQRSEKLFF
>TRBJ1-1|-|TRBV19|TRBD1
TGTGCCAGTACCGCCACAGGGGTGAACACTGAAGCTTTCTTT
CASTATGVNTEAFF
>TRBJ2-2|-|TRBV7-2|-
TGTGCCAGCAGTTTTGGGCCGGGGCTCTCTGGGGAGCTGTTTTTT
CASSFGPGLSGELFF
>TRBJ2-7|few|TRBV2|TRBD1
TGTGCCAGAAGGACAGGGGGCTACGAGCAGTACTTC
CARRTGGYEQYF
>TRBJ1-5|-|TRBV6-1|-
TGTGCCACCTCTGGACAGCCCAATCAGCCCCAGCATTTT
CATSGQPNQPQHF
>TRBJ2-1|few|TRBV29-1|TRBD2
TGCAGCGTTGTAGGGCTAGCGGGTAACAATGAGCAGTTCTTC
CSVVGLAGNNEQFF
>TRBJ2-7|few|TRBV11-2|-
TGTGCCAGCAGCTTAGTCTTCTACGAGCAGTACTTC
CASSLVFYEQYF
>TRBJ2-2|many|TRBV14|-
TGTGCCAGCAGGCGCAGCGCGGGAGGGGAGCTGTTTTTT
CASRRSAGGELFF
>TRBJ1-5|few|TRBV28|-
TGTGCCAGCACCTGGGGGGGTGGCAATCAGCCCCAGCATTTT
CASTWGGGNQPQHF
>TRBJ2-1|few|TRBV7-9|TRBD2
TGTGCCAGCAGCCGATCCCCCGGTGGGACTAGGTGGTTCTTC
CASSRSPGGTRWFF
>TRBJ1-1|-|TRBV19|-
TGTGCCAGTAGCCCACAGGGTTTCTTGGCTGAAGCTTTCTTT
CASSPQGFLAEAFF
>TRBJ1-1|-|TRBV29-1|-
TGCAGCGTTGGTAAAGGGACGAACACTGAAGCTTTCTTT
CSVGKGTNTEAFF
>TRBJ2-3|-|TRBV11-2|-
TGTGCCAGCAGCCACGTCACGGGACCTAGCACAGATACGCAGTATTTT
CASSHVTGPSTDTQYF
>TRBJ1-2|-|TRBV7-2|-
TGTGCCAGCCGGGCCTCCTCGGCGGACTATGGCTACACCTTC
CASRASSADYGYTF
>TRBJ2-7|-|TRBV18|-
TGTGCCAGCGGGAGAGTGGCCTACGAGCAGTACTTC
CASGRVAYEQYF
>TRBJ2-2|-|TRBV19|-
TGTGCCAGTACGCGGTCGTCCACCTGGGAGCTGTTTTTT
CASTRSSTWELFF
>TRBJ1-2|-|TRBV29-1|TRBD1
TGCAGCGTGGGAGGCCGGGGACAGATCAACTATGGCTACACCTTC
CSVGGRGQINYGYTF
>TRBJ2-1|few|TRBV29-1|TRBD1
TGCAGCGGACAGGGTGTCTCCTACAATGAGCAGTTCTTC
CSGQGVSYNEQFF
>TRBJ1-1|-|TRBV5-4|-
TGTGCCAGCAGCTTGGGAGGGAAAGACACTGAAGCTTTCTTT
CASSLGGKDTEAFF
>TRBJ2-7|few|TRBV30|TRBD1
TGTGCCTGGAGTGTGGAGCCCCGACAGGGGAGGTACTCCTACGAGCAGTACTTC
CAWSVEPRQGRYSYEQYF
>TRBJ2-1|many|TRBV5-1|-
TGCGCCAGCAGCTCCTCTACAGGGAACAATGAGCAGTTCTTC
CASSSSTGNNEQFF
>TRBJ2-3|few|TRBV7-2|TRBD2
TGTGCCAGCAGCTTAGTAGCGGGGGGACGAACTAGCACAGATACGCAGTATTTT
CASSLVAGGRTSTDTQYF
>TRBJ2-3|-|TRBV30|-
TGTTCGCTAGGGGGAGTCGGCACAGATACGCAGTATTTT
CSLGGVGTDTQYF
>TRBJ2-3|few|TRBV29-1|TRBD1
TGCAGCGTTTTACAGGGGGGAGATACGCAGTATTTT
CSVLQGGDTQYF
>TRBJ2-1|-|TRBV7-2|-
TGTGCCAGCAGCCGCTTGGGGTCGAATGAGCAGTTCTTC
CASSRLGSNEQFF
>TRBJ2-3|few|TRBV6-1|TRBD2
TGTGCCAGCAGTGACGGCGGGAGTTTGGCAGATACGCAGTATTTT
CASSDGGSLADTQYF
>TRBJ1-2|-|TRBV7-9|-
TGTGCCAGCAGCTTATCCAATACTGGCTACACCTTC
CASSLSNTGYTF
>TRBJ2-7|-|TRBV2|-
TGTGCCAGCAGTAGACAGTACGAGCAGTACTTC
CASSRQYEQYF
>TRBJ2-3|few|TRBV7-6|-
TGTGCCAGCAGCTCGGGAAGGGCGGATACGCAGTATTTT
CASSSGRADTQYF